The 26 T cell receptor beta chains listed next were all sequenced from one sample in a study of blood T cell repertoires in COVID-19. The protocol was immunoSEQ multiplex PCR, while the TCRdb copy is restricted to in-frame clones and leaves out a portion. The top ten hold around 15% of the sample, which has about 150,000 clones, 85% to 90% seen once. The specimen sequenced was peripheral blood. The receptors were sampled from a woman between 40 and 55 years old with acute or convalescent COVID-19.

The gene calls are TRBV29-1 and TRBJ2-4; D might be TRBD1 (5 bases). The V end lost 1 base, the J end lost 5 bases, and 18 bases lay between the germline ends. The length of the CDR3 is 16 residues. Germline V gene lookup returns CDR1 SQVTM and CDR2 ANQGSEA. CDR3 sequence: CSVEVFRDFYENIQYF. In nucleotides, the CDR3 is TGCAGCGTTGAAGTTTTCAGGGATTTTTACGAAAACATTCAGTACTTC. Variable domain in full (rest from reference TRBV29-1 and TRBJ2-4): SAVISQKPSRDICQRGTSLTIQCQVDSQVTMMFWYRQQPGQSLTLIATANQGSEATYESGFVIDKFPISRPNLTFSTLTVSNMSPEDSSIYLCSVEVFRDFYENIQYFGAGTRLSVL.

The chain couples TRBV30 to TRBJ2-3; 8 positions agree with TRBD2. V lost 1 base, J lost 0 bases, and 15 bases stayed unmatched. Germline V gene sequence: CDR1 GTSNPN, CDR2 SVGIG (reference sequence). The CDR3 has 19 residues. The CDR3 DNA sequence: TGTGCCTGGAGTGATGGAACTAGCGGAGCAAGGGTTAGCACAGATACGCAGTATTTT. Amino acids: CAWSDGTSGARVSTDTQYF. The full variable domain, with the rest looked up from reference TRBV30 and TRBJ2-3, is SQTIHQWPATLVQPVGSPLSLECTVEGTSNPNLYWYRQAAGRGLQLLFYSVGIGQISSEVPQNLSASRPQDRQFILSSKKLLLSDSGFYLCAWSDGTSGARVSTDTQYFGPGTRLTVL.

The chain has TRBV16 and TRBJ2-1; D is ambiguous. This CDR3 contains 12 residues. CDR1 is KGHSY, CDR2 FQNENV, per germline. Trimming removed 5 bases from V and 3 bases from J, with 5 bases in between. Here the CDR3 DNA reads TGTGCCAGCAGCTACATCTACAATGAGCAGTTCTTC. It codes for CASSYIYNEQFF.

This chain joins TRBV7-8 and TRBJ2-2; 7 bases are shared with TRBD1. The CDR3 extends over 15 amino acids. The ends lost 3 bases at V and 7 bases at J; junction bases unmatched: 8. Germline CDR1 and CDR2: SGHVS and FQNEAQ. The CDR3 sequence is CASSLRGGEDGELFF. The CDR3 DNA reads TGTGCCAGCAGCTTGAGAGGGGGCGAGGACGGGGAGCTGTTTTTT.

The V gene is TRBV27, the J gene TRBJ2-1; D ambiguous. V was cut by 3 bases and J by 10 bases, with 16 bases left in between. The CDR3 loop spans 14 amino acids. Germline V gives CDR1 MNHEY, CDR2 SMNVEV (reference sequence). CDR3 bases: TGTGCCAGCAGTTTTTTCCAACTTGCCAACGAGCAGTTCTTC. This gives the protein CASSFFQLANEQFF.

The chain couples TRBV18 to TRBJ2-7; 7 bases match TRBD1. Looked up from germline, CDR1 is KGHSH and CDR2 is LQKENI. The trim removed 3 bases at V and 1 base at J, leaving 9 bases unmatched. This CDR3 region has 16 residues. CDR3 in DNA: TGTGCCAGCTCACCGACAACAGGGGATGTGTCCTACGAGCAGTACTTC. Encoded protein: CASSPTTGDVSYEQYF.

This clone was recorded once. The rearrangement joins TRBV30 to TRBJ2-7; D unclear. Germline CDR1 reads GTSNPN; CDR2 reads SVGIG (reference sequence). The CDR3 is made up of 14 amino acids. Trimming took 3 bases from V and 2 from J, leaving 14 bases between them. The CDR3 nucleotides read TGTGCCTGGAGCCCAGGAAACTTGGCCTACGAGCAGTACTTC. The encoded protein is CAWSPGNLAYEQYF. The full variable domain, completed using reference TRBV30 and TRBJ2-7, is SQTIHQWPATLVQPVGSPLSLECTVEGTSNPNLYWYRQAAGRGLQLLFYSVGIGQISSEVPQNLSASRPQDRQFILSSKKLLLSDSGFYLCAWSPGNLAYEQYFGPGTRLTVT.

This clone occurred once. The rearrangement links TRBV7-9 to TRBJ2-3, with D perhaps matching TRBD2 (6 bases). The CDR3 loop spans 15 amino acids. Germline assignment: CDR1 SEHNR and CDR2 FQNEAQ (reference sequence). V was cut by 5 bases and J by 1 base, with 13 bases left in between. The CDR3 sequence: CASSPPAGRTDTQYF. The CDR3 nucleotides read TGTGCCAGCAGCCCCCCGGCGGGACGCACAGATACGCAGTATTTT.

V is TRBV27 and J is TRBJ2-1, with D unresolved. CDR1 is MNHEY, CDR2 SMNVEV, per germline (reference sequence). The V end was cut by 10 bases, the J end by 2 bases, with 18 bases between. The CDR3 contains 15 residues. The CDR3 DNA reads as TGTGCCACCGGCATTATAGGAGACCCCTACAATGAGCAGTTCTTC. Amino acids: CATGIIGDPYNEQFF.

J is TRBJ2-7 and V is TRBV7-9; TRBD1 matches 10 bases. This CDR3 has 14 residues. Germline trimming cut 6 bases from V and 3 bases from J; bases unmatched to any gene: 5. Per the germline V gene, CDR1 is SEHNR and CDR2 is FQNEAQ (reference sequence). CDR3 in amino acids: CASRPDRGNYEQYF. For the CDR3, the DNA is TGTGCCAGCAGACCGGACAGGGGGAACTACGAGCAGTACTTC.

The chain carries TRBV10-1 and TRBJ1-2; no reliable D call. The CDR3 covers 15 residues. Germline V gene lookup returns CDR1 WNHNN and CDR2 SYGVQD (reference sequence). Trimming stripped 0 bases from V and 2 bases from J, with 10 bases between. This CDR3 is CASSESVGRNYGYTF. CDR3 nucleotides: TGCGCCAGCAGTGAGTCGGTGGGCAGGAACTATGGCTACACCTTC.

The chain is built from TRBV19 and TRBJ2-7, with D possibly TRBD1 on 5 matching bases. The CDR3 is made up of 14 amino acids. Per germline, CDR1 LNHDA and CDR2 SQIVND (reference sequence). V was cut by 5 bases and J by 6 bases, with 17 bases left in between. CDR3 amino acids: CASSPQGGSVEQYF. CDR3 DNA: TGTGCCAGTAGTCCCCAGGGTGGTTCCGTCGAGCAGTACTTC.

This clone was detected a few times. The rearrangement joins TRBV3-1 (or the pseudogene TRBV3-2) to TRBJ2-1; perhaps TRBD2 as D (7 bases). Germline-derived CDR1 and CDR2 are LGHDT and YNNKEL (reference sequence). The CDR3 has 15 residues. Trimming removed 1 base from V and 9 bases from J, with 16 bases in between. CDR3 coding DNA: TGTGCCAGCAGCCAAGTTGCGGGGGCTCCGCGTGAGCAGTTCTTC. It yields the protein CASSQVAGAPREQFF.

The V call is TRBV7-2, the J call TRBJ2-5; 7 bases are shared with TRBD1. V dropped 1 base and J dropped 5; count of bases not matched to a gene: 10. The CDR3 totals 16 residues. The germline gives CDR1 SGHTA, CDR2 FQGNSA. CDR3 region: CASSLGYRGLSETQYF. The CDR3 DNA follows: TGTGCCAGCAGCTTAGGGTACAGGGGTCTATCCGAGACCCAGTACTTC.

This chain joins TRBV7-3 and TRBJ2-1; 9 bases line up with TRBD2. The CDR3 spans 15 residues. The V gene's germline CDR1 is SGHTA and CDR2 FQGTGA. The V and J ends lost 3 bases and 2 bases, in that order; junction bases with no gene match: 2. The CDR3 protein is CASSFSSGTYNEQFF. In DNA form, the CDR3 reads TGTGCCAGCAGCTTCTCTAGCGGGACCTACAATGAGCAGTTCTTC. The full variable domain, in which reference TRBV7-3 and TRBJ2-1 provide the parts outside the CDR3, is GAGVSQTPSNKVTEKGKYVELRCDPISGHTALYWYRQSLGQGPEFLIYFQGTGAADDSGLPNDRFFAVRPEGSVSTLKIQRTERGDSAVYLCASSFSSGTYNEQFFGPGTRLTVL.

The CDR3 here is CASRNVQAVGQYF. CDR3 sequence (DNA): TGTGCCAGCAGGAATGTGCAGGCCGTGGGGCAGTACTTC. The J gene is TRBJ2-7, the V gene TRBV2; D not resolved. The CDR3 spans 13 residues. In germline, CDR1 is SNHLY, CDR2 FYNNEI. V was pared by 6 bases and J by 9 bases, with 18 bases between.

This chain joins TRBV7-8 and TRBJ2-2, with 14 bases fitting TRBD2. The CDR3 totals 18 residues. Germline CDR1 SGHVS, CDR2 FQNEAQ. V was clipped by 5 bases and J by 3 bases; unmatched bases: 8. The DNA for the CDR3 is TGTGCCAGCAGCCCGAGACTAGCGGGGGGGCCCGACACCGGGGAGCTGTTTTTT. It is translated as CASSPRLAGGPDTGELFF.

The chain joins TRBV27 to TRBJ2-2; TRBD2 aligns across 9 bases. Germline V CDR1 and CDR2: MNHEY, SMNVEV (reference sequence). The CDR3 covers 18 residues. V was pared by 5 bases and J by 1 base, with 11 bases of the junction left unmatched. Here the CDR3 DNA reads TGTGCCAGCAGTCCGTCATCCTATAGCGGGGGGAACACCGGGGAGCTGTTTTTT. It translates to CASSPSSYSGGNTGELFF.

The chain recombines TRBV7-9 with TRBJ2-1; D gene unclear. The CDR3 has 12 residues. Looked up from germline, CDR1 is SEHNR and CDR2 is FQNEAQ (reference sequence). Trimming took 1 base from V and 10 from J, leaving 8 bases between them. CDR3 DNA sequence: TGTGCCAGCAGCTTAGTTGGCCCCGAGCAGTTCTTC. Residues: CASSLVGPEQFF.

The rearrangement links TRBV21-1 to TRBJ2-1; the listed D gene, TRBD2, was not tested against the DNA. TRBV21-1 is labeled a pseudogene. CDR3 size: 15 residues. This CDR3 reads CASSAISGRGNEQFF. The CDR3 DNA reads as TGTGCCAGCAGTGCCATTAGCGGGAGGGGGAATGAGCAGTTCTTC.

The rearrangement uses TRBV30 and TRBJ2-1; 8 bases match TRBD1. The CDR3 runs 14 residues. Germline V lookup: CDR1 GTSNPN, CDR2 SVGIG (reference sequence). V was clipped by 4 bases and J by 4 bases; unmatched bases: 6. CDR3 nucleotides: TGTGCCTGGAACAGACAGGGGCGGTACAATGAGCAGTTCTTC. It specifies CAWNRQGRYNEQFF.

The chain employs TRBV11-2 and TRBJ2-1; 12 nucleotides match TRBD1. This CDR3 comprises 19 residues. J lost 4 bases, V lost 1 base, and 11 bases had no gene match. CDR1 SGHAT and CDR2 FQNNGV come from the germline V gene. This chain's CDR3 is CASSLVGGTGGRRYNEQFF. The CDR3 DNA is TGTGCCAGCAGCTTAGTGGGTGGGACAGGGGGCCGTCGATACAATGAGCAGTTCTTC.

The chain carries TRBV18 and TRBJ1-2, with D possibly matching TRBD1 (6 bases). This CDR3 region has 13 residues. Trimming removed 5 bases from V and 7 bases from J, with 14 bases in between. Germline CDR1 reads KGHSH; CDR2 reads LQKENI. CDR3 bases: TGTGCCAGCTCATCAAGGACAGTTCCTGGCTACACCTTC. Its protein product is CASSSRTVPGYTF.

The table lists this clone with a count of one. The chain is built from TRBV5-4 and TRBJ1-4; tentatively, D is TRBD1 (6 bases). CDR1 and CDR2 (germline): SGHNT, YYREEE (reference sequence). Trimming cost V 0 bases and J 5 bases, with 11 bases left between them. CDR3 length: 15 residues. CDR3 DNA: TGTGCCAGCAGCTTGGGTGACAGGCAAAATGAAAAACTGTTTTTT. It codes for CASSLGDRQNEKLFF.

The rearrangement joins TRBV27 to TRBJ2-5; 7 bases line up with TRBD2. Germline V lookup: CDR1 MNHEY, CDR2 SMNVEV (reference sequence). V was pared by 5 bases and J by 2 bases, with 11 bases of the junction left unmatched. The length of the CDR3 is 16 residues. The CDR3: CASSTRTGREQETQYF. The DNA for the CDR3 is TGTGCCAGCAGTACACGGACTGGGAGGGAACAAGAGACCCAGTACTTC.

This clone turned up a few times. CDR3 amino acids: CASSRAGTDYGYTF. Written as DNA, the CDR3 is TGTGCCAGCAGCCGTGCAGGGACAGACTATGGCTACACCTTC. The chain is built from TRBV6-5 and TRBJ1-2, with 7 bases fitting TRBD1. V trimming: 6 bases; J trimming: 3 bases; junction bases outside the gene matches: 7. From germline, CDR1 is MNHEY and CDR2 SVGAGI. This CDR3 is built from 14 residues.